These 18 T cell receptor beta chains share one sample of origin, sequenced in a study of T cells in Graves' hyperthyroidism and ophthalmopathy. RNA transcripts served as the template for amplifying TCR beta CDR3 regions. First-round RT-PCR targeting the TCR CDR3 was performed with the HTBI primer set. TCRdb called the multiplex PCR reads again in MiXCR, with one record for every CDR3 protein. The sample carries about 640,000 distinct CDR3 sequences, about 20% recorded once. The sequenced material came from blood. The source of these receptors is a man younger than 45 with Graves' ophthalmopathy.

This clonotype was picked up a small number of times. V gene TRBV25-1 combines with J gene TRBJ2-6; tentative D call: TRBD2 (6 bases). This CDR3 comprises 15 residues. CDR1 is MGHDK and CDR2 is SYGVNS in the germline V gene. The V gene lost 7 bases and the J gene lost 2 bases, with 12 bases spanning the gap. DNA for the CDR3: TGTGCCAGCACGGACTATAGCGCTGGGGCCAACGTCCTGACTTTC. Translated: CASTDYSAGANVLTF.

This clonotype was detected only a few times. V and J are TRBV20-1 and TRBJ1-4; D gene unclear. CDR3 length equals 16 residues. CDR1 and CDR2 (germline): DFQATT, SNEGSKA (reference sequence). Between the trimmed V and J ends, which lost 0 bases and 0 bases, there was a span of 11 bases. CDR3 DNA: TGCAGTGCTAGAGATGGGTCGGTTGCAACTAATGAAAAACTGTTTTTT. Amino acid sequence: CSARDGSVATNEKLFF.

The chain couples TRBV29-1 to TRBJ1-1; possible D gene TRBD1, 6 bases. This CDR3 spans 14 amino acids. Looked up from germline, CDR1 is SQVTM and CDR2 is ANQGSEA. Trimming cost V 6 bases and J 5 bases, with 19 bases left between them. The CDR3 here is CSVPVGAGETEAFF. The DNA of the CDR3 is TGCAGCGTCCCCGTTGGGGCAGGGGAAACTGAAGCTTTCTTT. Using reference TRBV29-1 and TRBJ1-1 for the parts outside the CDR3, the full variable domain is SAVISQKPSRDICQRGTSLTIQCQVDSQVTMMFWYRQQPGQSLTLIATANQGSEATYESGFVIDKFPISRPNLTFSTLTVSNMSPEDSSIYLCSVPVGAGETEAFFGQGTRLTVV.

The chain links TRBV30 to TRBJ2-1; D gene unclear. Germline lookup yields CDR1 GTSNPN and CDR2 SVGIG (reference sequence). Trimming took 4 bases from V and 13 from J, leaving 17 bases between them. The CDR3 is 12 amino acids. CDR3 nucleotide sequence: TGTGCCTGGACTCGAGACCGGGTCGTTCAGTTCTTC. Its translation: CAWTRDRVVQFF.

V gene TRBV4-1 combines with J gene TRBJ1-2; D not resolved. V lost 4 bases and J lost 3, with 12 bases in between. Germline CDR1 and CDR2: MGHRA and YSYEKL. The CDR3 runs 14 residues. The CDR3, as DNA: TGCGCCAGCAGCCCCCGACAAGATGACTATGGCTACACCTTC. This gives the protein CASSPRQDDYGYTF.

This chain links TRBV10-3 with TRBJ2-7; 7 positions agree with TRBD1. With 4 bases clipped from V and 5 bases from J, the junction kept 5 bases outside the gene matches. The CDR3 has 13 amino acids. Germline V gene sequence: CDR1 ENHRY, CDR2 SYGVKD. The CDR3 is CAISGDRENEQYF. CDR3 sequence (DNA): TGTGCCATCAGTGGAGACAGGGAGAACGAGCAGTACTTC.

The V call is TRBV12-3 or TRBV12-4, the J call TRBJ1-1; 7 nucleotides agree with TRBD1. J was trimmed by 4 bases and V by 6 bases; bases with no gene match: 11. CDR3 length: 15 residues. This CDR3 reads CASSQGTSGGTEAFF. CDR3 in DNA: TGTGCCAGCAGCCAAGGTACTTCAGGGGGCACTGAAGCTTTCTTT.

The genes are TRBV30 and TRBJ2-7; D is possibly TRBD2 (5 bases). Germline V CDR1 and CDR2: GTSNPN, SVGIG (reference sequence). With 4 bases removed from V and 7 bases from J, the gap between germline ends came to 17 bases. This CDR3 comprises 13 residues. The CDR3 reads CAWTEGGDGEQYF. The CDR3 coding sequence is TGTGCCTGGACTGAGGGTGGAGATGGGGAGCAGTACTTC.

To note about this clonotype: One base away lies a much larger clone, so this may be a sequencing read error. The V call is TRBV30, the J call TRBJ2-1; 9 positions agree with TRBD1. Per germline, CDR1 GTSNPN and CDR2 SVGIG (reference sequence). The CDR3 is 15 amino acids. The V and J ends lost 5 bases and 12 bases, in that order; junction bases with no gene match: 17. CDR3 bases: TGTGCCTGGGGGGCAGGGACAGGGCGGTTGCAGACGCAGTTCTTC. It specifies CAWGAGTGRLQTQFF.

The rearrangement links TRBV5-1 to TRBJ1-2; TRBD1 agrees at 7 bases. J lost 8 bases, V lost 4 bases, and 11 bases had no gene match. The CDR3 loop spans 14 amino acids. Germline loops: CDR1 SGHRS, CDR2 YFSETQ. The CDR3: CASSQGTADMGYTF. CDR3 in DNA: TGCGCCAGCAGCCAAGGGACAGCTGATATGGGCTACACCTTC.

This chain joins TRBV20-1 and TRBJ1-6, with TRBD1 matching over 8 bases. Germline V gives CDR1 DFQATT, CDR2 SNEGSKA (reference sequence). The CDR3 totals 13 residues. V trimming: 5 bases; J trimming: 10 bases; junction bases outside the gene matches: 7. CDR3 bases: TGCAGTGCTCGAGGGACAGGTGGATCACCCCTCCACTTT. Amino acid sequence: CSARGTGGSPLHF.

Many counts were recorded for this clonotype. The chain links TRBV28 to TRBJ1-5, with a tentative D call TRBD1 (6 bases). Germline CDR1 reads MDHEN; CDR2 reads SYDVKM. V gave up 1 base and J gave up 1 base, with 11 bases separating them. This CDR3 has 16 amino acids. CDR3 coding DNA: TGTGCCAGCAGTTTATTCTCGGGGGGCAGCAATCAGCCCCAGCATTTT. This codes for CASSLFSGGSNQPQHF.

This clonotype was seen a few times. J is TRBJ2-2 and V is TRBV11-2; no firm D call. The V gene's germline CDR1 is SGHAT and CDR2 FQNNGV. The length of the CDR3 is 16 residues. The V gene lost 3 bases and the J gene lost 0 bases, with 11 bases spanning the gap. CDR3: CASSFVPHANTGELFF. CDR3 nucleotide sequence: TGTGCCAGCAGCTTTGTACCACACGCGAACACCGGGGAGCTGTTTTTT. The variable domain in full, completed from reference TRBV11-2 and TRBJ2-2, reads EAGVAQSPRYKIIEKRQSVAFWCNPISGHATLYWYQQILGQGPKLLIQFQNNGVVDDSQLPKDRFSAERLKGVDSTLKIQPAKLEDSAVYLCASSFVPHANTGELFFGEGSRLTVL.

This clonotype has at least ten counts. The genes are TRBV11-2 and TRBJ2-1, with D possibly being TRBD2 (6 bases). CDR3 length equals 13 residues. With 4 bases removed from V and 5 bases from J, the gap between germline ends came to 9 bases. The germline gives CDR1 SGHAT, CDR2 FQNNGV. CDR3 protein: CASSSRGNNEQFF. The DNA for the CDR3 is TGTGCCAGCAGCTCCCGGGGGAACAATGAGCAGTTCTTC.

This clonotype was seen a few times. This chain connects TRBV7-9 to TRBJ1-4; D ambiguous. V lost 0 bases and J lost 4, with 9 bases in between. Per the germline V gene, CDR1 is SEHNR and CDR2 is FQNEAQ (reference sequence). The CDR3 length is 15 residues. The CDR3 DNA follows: TGTGCCAGCAGCTTAGCCGTGGGAAGTAATGAAAAACTGTTTTTT. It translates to CASSLAVGSNEKLFF.

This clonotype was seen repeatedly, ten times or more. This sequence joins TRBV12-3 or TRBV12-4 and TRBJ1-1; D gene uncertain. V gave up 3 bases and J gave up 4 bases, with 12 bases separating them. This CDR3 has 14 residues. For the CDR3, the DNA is TGTGCCAGCAGTTTGCGGTTATGGGGCACTGAAGCTTTCTTT. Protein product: CASSLRLWGTEAFF.

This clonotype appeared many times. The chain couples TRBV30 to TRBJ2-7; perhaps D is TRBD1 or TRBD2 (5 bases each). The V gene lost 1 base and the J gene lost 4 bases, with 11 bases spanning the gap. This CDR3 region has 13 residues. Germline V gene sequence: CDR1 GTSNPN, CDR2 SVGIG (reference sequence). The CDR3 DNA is TGTGCCTGGAGTGAAACAGGAGGTTACGAGCAGTACTTC. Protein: CAWSETGGYEQYF.

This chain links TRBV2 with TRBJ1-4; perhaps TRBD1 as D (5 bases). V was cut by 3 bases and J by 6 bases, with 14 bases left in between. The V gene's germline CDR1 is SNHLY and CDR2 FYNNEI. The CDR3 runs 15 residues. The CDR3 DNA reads TGTGCCAGCAGTGATCCGGCAGGGCCTGATGAAAAACTGTTTTTT. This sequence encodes CASSDPAGPDEKLFF.